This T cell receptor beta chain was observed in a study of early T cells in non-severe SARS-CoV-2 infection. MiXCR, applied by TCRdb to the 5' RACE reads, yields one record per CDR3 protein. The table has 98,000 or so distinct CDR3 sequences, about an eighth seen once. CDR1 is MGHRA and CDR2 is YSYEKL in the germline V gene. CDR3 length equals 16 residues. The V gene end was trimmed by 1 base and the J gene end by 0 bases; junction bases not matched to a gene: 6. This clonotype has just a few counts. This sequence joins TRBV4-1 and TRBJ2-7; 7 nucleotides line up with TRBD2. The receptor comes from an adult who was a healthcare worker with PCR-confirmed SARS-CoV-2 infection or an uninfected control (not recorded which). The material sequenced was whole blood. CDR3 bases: TGCGCCAGCAGCCAAGCCCCCCTAGCGGTCTCCTACGAGCAGTACTTC. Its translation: CASSQAPLAVSYEQYF.